Sequencing of this TCR beta chain was carried out in a study of T cell repertoires in cytomegalovirus infection. At the level of the study: Matching HLA type and CMV infection were both indicated by public TCR beta signatures.

The CDR3 is made up of 14 amino acids. Germline V lookup: CDR1 SGHTA, CDR2 FQGTGA. Trimming left V 5 bases short and J 3 bases short, with 10 bases between. TCRdb reanalysed the reads using MiXCR and keeps one entry per CDR3 protein. The table has about 330,000 distinct CDR3 sequences, roughly 9.5% seen once; the top ten hold 4.3%. V is TRBV7-3 and J is TRBJ2-2; D remains ambiguous. Sequenced input: PBMCs. The clonotype originates from a human donor in good health (CMV status not recorded). Some clones in this sample may be carry-over from other donors' samples. The CDR3 nucleotides are TGTGCCAGCAGCCCGGGTCTTTACACCGGGGAGCTGTTTTTT. Its translation is CASSPGLYTGELFF.